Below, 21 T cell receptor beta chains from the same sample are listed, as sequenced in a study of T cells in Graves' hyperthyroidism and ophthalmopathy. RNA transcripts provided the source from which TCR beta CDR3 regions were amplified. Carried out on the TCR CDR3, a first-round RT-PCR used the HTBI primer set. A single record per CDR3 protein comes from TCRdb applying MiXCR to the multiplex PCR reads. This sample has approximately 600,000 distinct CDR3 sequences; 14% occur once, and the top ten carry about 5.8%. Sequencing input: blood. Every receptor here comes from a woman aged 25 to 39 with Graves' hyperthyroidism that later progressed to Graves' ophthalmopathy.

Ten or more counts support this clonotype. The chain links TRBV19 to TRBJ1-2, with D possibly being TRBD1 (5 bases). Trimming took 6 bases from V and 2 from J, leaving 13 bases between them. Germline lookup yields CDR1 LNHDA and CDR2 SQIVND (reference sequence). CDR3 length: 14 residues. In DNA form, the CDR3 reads TGTGCCAGTAGCTATCCAGGGAGGAACTATGGCTACACCTTC. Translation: CASSYPGRNYGYTF.

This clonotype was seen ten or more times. The CDR3 is CSAPLAGAGETQYF. The CDR3 coding sequence is TGCAGTGCTCCTTTAGCGGGAGCGGGAGAGACCCAGTACTTC. The V call is TRBV20-1, the J call TRBJ2-5; TRBD2 matches at 9 bases. The V and J ends lost 5 bases and 4 bases, in that order; junction bases with no gene match: 8. The germline CDR1 and CDR2 sequences are DFQATT and SNEGSKA (reference sequence). The CDR3 has 14 amino acids.

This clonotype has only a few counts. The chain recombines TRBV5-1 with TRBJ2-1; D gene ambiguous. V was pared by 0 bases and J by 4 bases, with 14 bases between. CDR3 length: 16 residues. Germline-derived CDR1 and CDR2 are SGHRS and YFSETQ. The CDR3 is CASSLGDGVSYNEQFF. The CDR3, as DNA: TGCGCCAGCAGCTTGGGAGACGGAGTTTCGTACAATGAGCAGTTCTTC.

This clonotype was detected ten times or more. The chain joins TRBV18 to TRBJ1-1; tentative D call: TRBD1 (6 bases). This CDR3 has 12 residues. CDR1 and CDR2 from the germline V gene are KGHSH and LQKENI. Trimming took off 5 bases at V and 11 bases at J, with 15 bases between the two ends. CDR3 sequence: CASSKGDGFAFF. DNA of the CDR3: TGTGCCAGCTCAAAGGGGGACGGCTTCGCTTTCTTT.

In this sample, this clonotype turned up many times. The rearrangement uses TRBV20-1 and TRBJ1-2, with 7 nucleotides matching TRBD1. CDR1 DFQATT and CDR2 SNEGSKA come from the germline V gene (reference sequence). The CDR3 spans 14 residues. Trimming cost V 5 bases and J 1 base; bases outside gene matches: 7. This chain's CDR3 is CSAPTGIINYGYTF. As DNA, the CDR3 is TGCAGTGCTCCGACAGGGATAATTAACTATGGCTACACCTTC.

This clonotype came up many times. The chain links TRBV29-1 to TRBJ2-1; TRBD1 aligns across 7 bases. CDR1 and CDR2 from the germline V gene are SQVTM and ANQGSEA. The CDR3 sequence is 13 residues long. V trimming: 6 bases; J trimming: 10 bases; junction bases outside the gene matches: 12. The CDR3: CSVPSTGLREQFF. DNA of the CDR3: TGCAGCGTGCCATCGACAGGGCTTAGGGAGCAGTTCTTC.

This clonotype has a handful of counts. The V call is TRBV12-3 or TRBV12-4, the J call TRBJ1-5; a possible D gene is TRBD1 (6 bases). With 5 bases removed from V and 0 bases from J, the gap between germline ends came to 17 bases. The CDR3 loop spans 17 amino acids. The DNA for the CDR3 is TGTGCCAGCAGTGAGCGGGGGGCCCTAAATAGCAATCAGCCCCAGCATTTT. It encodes CASSERGALNSNQPQHF.

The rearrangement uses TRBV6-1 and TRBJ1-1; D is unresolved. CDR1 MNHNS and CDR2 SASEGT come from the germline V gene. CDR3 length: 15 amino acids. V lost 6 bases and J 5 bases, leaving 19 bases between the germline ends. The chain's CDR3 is CASSSTNRIETEAFF. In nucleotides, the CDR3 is TGTGCCAGCAGCTCAACGAATCGTATAGAGACTGAAGCTTTCTTT.

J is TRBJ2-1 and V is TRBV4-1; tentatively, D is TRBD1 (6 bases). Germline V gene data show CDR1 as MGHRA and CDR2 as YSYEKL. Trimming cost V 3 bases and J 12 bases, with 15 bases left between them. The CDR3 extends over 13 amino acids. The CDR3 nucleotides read TGCGCCAGCAGCCAGGGGACACCAAAGCGGCAGTTCTTC. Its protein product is CASSQGTPKRQFF.

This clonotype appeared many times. The CDR3 DNA reads as TGCAGCGTTGAAGGCCTGACGGTGAACACTGAAGCTTTCTTT. This encodes CSVEGLTVNTEAFF. This chain joins TRBV29-1 and TRBJ1-1; no definite D call. The germline gives CDR1 SQVTM, CDR2 ANQGSEA. Trimming shortened V by 1 base and J by 0 bases, and 9 bases separated the two germline ends. This CDR3 has 14 amino acids.

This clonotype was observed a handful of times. CDR3 sequence: CASSQDLKGLPHNEQFF. The CDR3 coding sequence is TGTGCCAGCAGCCAAGATCTAAAGGGACTTCCCCACAATGAGCAGTTCTTC. V is TRBV4-2 and J is TRBJ2-1, with D perhaps TRBD2 (6 bases). Germline CDR1 and CDR2: LGHNA and YNFKEQ. This CDR3 comprises 17 residues. V was pared by 0 bases and J by 5 bases, with 17 bases between.

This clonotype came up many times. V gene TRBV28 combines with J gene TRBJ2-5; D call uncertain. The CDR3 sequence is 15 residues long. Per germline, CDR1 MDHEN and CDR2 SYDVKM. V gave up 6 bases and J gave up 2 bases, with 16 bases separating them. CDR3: CASSPNWVGQETQYF. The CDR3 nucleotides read TGTGCCAGCAGCCCTAATTGGGTAGGGCAAGAGACCCAGTACTTC. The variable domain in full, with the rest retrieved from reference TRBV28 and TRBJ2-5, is DVKVTQSSRYLVKRTGEKVFLECVQDMDHENMFWYRQDPGLGLRLIYFSYDVKMKEKGDIPEGYSVSREKKERFSLILESASTNQTSMYLCASSPNWVGQETQYFGPGTRLLVL.

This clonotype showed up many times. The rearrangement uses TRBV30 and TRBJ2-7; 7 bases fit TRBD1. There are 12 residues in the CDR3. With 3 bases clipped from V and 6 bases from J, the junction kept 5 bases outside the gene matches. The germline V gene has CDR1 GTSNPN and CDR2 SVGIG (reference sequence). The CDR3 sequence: CAWREGAPEQYF. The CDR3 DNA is TGTGCCTGGAGAGAGGGGGCGCCCGAGCAGTACTTC.

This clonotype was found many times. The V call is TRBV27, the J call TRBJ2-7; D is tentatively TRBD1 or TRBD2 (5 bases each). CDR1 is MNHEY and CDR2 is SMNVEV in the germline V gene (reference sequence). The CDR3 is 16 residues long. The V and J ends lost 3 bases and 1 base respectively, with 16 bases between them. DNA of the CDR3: TGTGCCAGCAGTTTGACCTCCGGGACCTTATCCTACGAGCAGTACTTC. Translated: CASSLTSGTLSYEQYF.

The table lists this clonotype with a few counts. The CDR3 here is CASSPSGVGGNQPQHF. Written as DNA, the CDR3 is TGTGCCAGCTCTCCGTCCGGGGTGGGGGGCAATCAGCCCCAGCATTTT. The rearrangement links TRBV3-1 to TRBJ1-5; weak D call: TRBD1 (5 bases). This CDR3 region has 16 residues. Trimming stripped 8 bases from V and 2 bases from J, with 19 bases between. CDR1 and CDR2 from the germline V gene are LGHDT and YNNKEL (reference sequence).

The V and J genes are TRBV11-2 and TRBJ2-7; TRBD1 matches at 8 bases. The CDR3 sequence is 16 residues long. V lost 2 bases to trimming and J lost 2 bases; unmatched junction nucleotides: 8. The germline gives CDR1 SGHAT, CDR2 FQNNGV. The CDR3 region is CASSLLWTGPTYEQYF. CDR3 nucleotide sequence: TGTGCCAGCAGCTTATTATGGACAGGGCCTACCTACGAGCAGTACTTC. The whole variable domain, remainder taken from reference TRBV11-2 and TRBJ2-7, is EAGVAQSPRYKIIEKRQSVAFWCNPISGHATLYWYQQILGQGPKLLIQFQNNGVVDDSQLPKDRFSAERLKGVDSTLKIQPAKLEDSAVYLCASSLLWTGPTYEQYFGPGTRLTVT.

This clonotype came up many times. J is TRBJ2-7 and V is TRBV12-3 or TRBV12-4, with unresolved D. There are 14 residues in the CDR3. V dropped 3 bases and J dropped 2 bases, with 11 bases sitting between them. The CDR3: CASSFGFSPYEQYF. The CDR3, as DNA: TGTGCCAGCAGTTTCGGGTTCAGTCCCTACGAGCAGTACTTC.

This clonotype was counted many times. The CDR3 nucleotides are TGTGCCAGCAGTCTACAGGGGGTTTTCTACGAGCAGTACTTC. It yields the protein CASSLQGVFYEQYF. This chain links TRBV28 with TRBJ2-7; TRBD1 matches at 8 bases. This CDR3 comprises 14 residues. J lost 3 bases, V lost 5 bases, and 6 bases had no gene match. Looked up from germline, CDR1 is MDHEN and CDR2 is SYDVKM.

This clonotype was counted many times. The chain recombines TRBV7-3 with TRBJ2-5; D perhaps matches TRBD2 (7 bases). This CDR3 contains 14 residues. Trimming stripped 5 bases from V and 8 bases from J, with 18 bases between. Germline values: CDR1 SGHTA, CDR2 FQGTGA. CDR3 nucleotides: TGTGCCAGCAGCCCTGGGGGGGGGGGACAAACCCAGTACTTC. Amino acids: CASSPGGGGQTQYF.

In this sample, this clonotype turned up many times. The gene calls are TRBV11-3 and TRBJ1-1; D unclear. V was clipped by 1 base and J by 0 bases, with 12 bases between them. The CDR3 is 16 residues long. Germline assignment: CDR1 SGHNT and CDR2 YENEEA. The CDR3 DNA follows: TGTGCCAGCAGCTTAGGGGCCACAGATTTGAACACTGAAGCTTTCTTT. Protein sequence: CASSLGATDLNTEAFF.

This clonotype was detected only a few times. The CDR3 sequence: CSVEDPRDRGQDEQFF. The CDR3 nucleotides are TGCAGCGTTGAAGATCCGCGCGACAGGGGGCAGGATGAGCAGTTCTTC. The rearrangement joins TRBV29-1 to TRBJ2-1; 10 bases map to TRBD1. CDR1 and CDR2 from the germline V gene are SQVTM and ANQGSEA. The V and J ends lost 0 bases and 8 bases, in that order; junction bases with no gene match: 10. This CDR3 comprises 16 residues.